The next 27 T cell receptor beta chains were all read from a single sample in a study of blood T cell repertoires in COVID-19. Sequencing was performed with immunoSEQ multiplex PCR; in TCRdb, only in-frame clones are kept and a portion is missing. The table shows 110,000 or so clones, with about 85% occurring only once. Material for sequencing was peripheral blood. All receptors derive from a man aged 45-65 years with acute or convalescent COVID-19.

This chain uses TRBV7-9 with TRBJ1-1; 9 positions match TRBD1. This CDR3 is built from 16 residues. The V segment lost 5 bases and the J segment 5 bases; nucleotides outside the gene matches: 12. The germline CDR1 and CDR2 sequences are SEHNR and FQNEAQ (reference sequence). The CDR3 coding sequence is TGTGCCAGCAGCCCCTGGGGGGGACAGGGAGTAACTGAAGCTTTCTTT. Protein: CASSPWGGQGVTEAFF.

The chain has TRBV27 and TRBJ2-7; 10 bases line up with TRBD2. Germline CDR1 and CDR2: MNHEY and SMNVEV (reference sequence). V shed 0 bases and J 2 bases; nucleotides not matched to a gene: 4. This CDR3 contains 16 residues. The CDR3: CASSLSSSGGAYEQYF. The CDR3 bases are TGTGCCAGCAGTTTATCATCCAGCGGGGGGGCCTACGAGCAGTACTTC.

The chain uses TRBV28 and TRBJ2-5; D might be TRBD2 (5 bases). The CDR3 loop spans 16 amino acids. Germline CDR1 and CDR2: MDHEN and SYDVKM. Trimming took off 2 bases at V and 5 bases at J, with 18 bases between the two ends. The CDR3 loop is CASSLQLPGRGETQYF. CDR3 nucleotides: TGTGCCAGCAGTTTACAGCTCCCGGGGAGAGGGGAGACCCAGTACTTC.

V gene TRBV4-1 combines with J gene TRBJ2-3; 8 positions match TRBD2. This CDR3 contains 17 residues. V lost 1 base and J lost 0; bases outside the gene matches: 6. Germline V lookup: CDR1 MGHRA, CDR2 YSYEKL. CDR3 sequence (DNA): TGCGCCAGCAGCCAAGGGGTGGCGGGGGGTAGCACAGATACGCAGTATTTT. As protein: CASSQGVAGGSTDTQYF.

V is TRBV9 and J is TRBJ2-1; TRBD1 matches 10 bases. The trim removed 4 bases at V and 5 bases at J, leaving 6 bases unmatched. The CDR3 length is 15 residues. In germline, CDR1 is SGDLS, CDR2 YYNGEE. CDR3 DNA sequence: TGTGCCAGCAGCACCCGGGACAGGGGTAACAATGAGCAGTTCTTC. As protein: CASSTRDRGNNEQFF.

The CDR3 nucleotides read TGTGCCAGCAGCCGAGGGCCCGCAGACTATGGCTACACCTTC. This codes for CASSRGPADYGYTF. This chain connects TRBV28 to TRBJ1-2, with D uncertain. V lost 6 bases and J 3 bases, leaving 14 bases between the germline ends. Germline CDR1 reads MDHEN; CDR2 reads SYDVKM. The CDR3 is 14 amino acids.

This chain links TRBV28 with TRBJ1-2, with TRBD1 matching 12 bases. Germline assignment: CDR1 MDHEN and CDR2 SYDVKM. The CDR3 is 15 residues long. Losses at the gene ends were 5 bases for V and 4 bases for J; bases not matched to a gene: 5. The CDR3 DNA follows: TGTGCCAGCAGTGGGGGGACAGGGGGCGGCTATGGCTACACCTTC. It codes for CASSGGTGGGYGYTF.

The gene calls are TRBV11-1 and TRBJ2-1, with D maybe TRBD2 (7 bases). V lost 2 bases and J 4 bases, leaving 15 bases between the germline ends. Germline lookup yields CDR1 SGHAT and CDR2 FQDESV (reference sequence). The CDR3 is 16 residues long. Here the CDR3 DNA reads TGTGCCAGCAGCTTACTGGGGGGGCCAAGGTACAATGAGCAGTTCTTC. It yields the protein CASSLLGGPRYNEQFF.

The V and J genes are TRBV10-3 and TRBJ1-5; D unresolved. The germline V gene encodes CDR1 ENHRY and CDR2 SYGVKD. The CDR3 extends over 13 amino acids. Between the trimmed V and J ends, which lost 3 bases and 8 bases, there was a span of 11 bases. CDR3 loop: CAISEAPPEPQHF. The CDR3, as DNA: TGTGCCATCAGTGAAGCCCCGCCGGAGCCCCAGCATTTT.

The chain employs TRBV5-1 and TRBJ2-1; weak D call: TRBD2 (5 bases). The CDR3 sequence is 15 residues long. The ends were cut back, 4 bases at V and 1 base at J, with 12 bases in the middle. Germline CDR1 is SGHRS and CDR2 is YFSETQ. Here the CDR3 reads CASSPTINSYNEQFF. CDR3 DNA sequence: TGCGCCAGCAGCCCGACTATAAATTCCTACAATGAGCAGTTCTTC.

The chain recombines TRBV5-1 with TRBJ1-4; 7 bases line up with TRBD1. Germline loops: CDR1 SGHRS, CDR2 YFSETQ. This CDR3 has 16 amino acids. V dropped 3 bases and J dropped 2; count of bases not matched to a gene: 7. The CDR3 nucleotides are TGCGCCAGCAGCTGGACGGCACAGGGGACTAATGAAAAACTGTTTTTT. It yields the protein CASSWTAQGTNEKLFF.

The chain carries TRBV6-5 and TRBJ2-7, with D maybe TRBD2 (5 bases). Germline V gives CDR1 MNHEY, CDR2 SVGAGI. CDR3 size: 13 residues. V was clipped by 6 bases and J by 7 bases, with 16 bases between them. The CDR3 region is CASRGLGSGEQYV. The CDR3 DNA reads as TGTGCCAGCAGAGGACTGGGATCCGGGGAGCAGTACGTC.

This clone appeared a single time. Other DNA variants within this sample encode the same CDR3. This chain links TRBV3-1 (or the pseudogene TRBV3-2) with TRBJ1-6; TRBD1 might be the D (5 bases). Trimming removed 2 bases at V and 9 bases at J, with 8 bases between. Germline assignment: CDR1 LGHDT and CDR2 YNNKEL (reference sequence). The CDR3 is 13 amino acids. CDR3 residues: CASSQQGGSPLHF. The CDR3 region has the DNA TGTGCCAGCAGCCAACAGGGTGGTTCACCCCTCCACTTT.

The chain has TRBV7-9 and TRBJ2-7; D not certain. Germline values: CDR1 SEHNR, CDR2 FQNEAQ (reference sequence). CDR3 length: 12 residues. Trimming removed 5 bases at V and 4 bases at J, with 9 bases between. CDR3 coding DNA: TGTGCCAGCAGCCGGAGTGTGTACGAGCAGTACTTC. Translated, it gives CASSRSVYEQYF.

The chain is built from TRBV7-3 and TRBJ2-2, with D possibly TRBD1 on 6 matching bases. Between the trimmed V and J ends, which lost 4 bases and 3 bases, there was a span of 12 bases. Germline loops: CDR1 SGHTA, CDR2 FQGTGA. This CDR3 is built from 15 residues. Written as DNA, the CDR3 is TGTGCCAGCAGCTACCAGGGGCGGGACACCGGGGAGCTGTTTTTT. Amino acids: CASSYQGRDTGELFF. Drawing the rest from reference TRBV7-3 and TRBJ2-2, the complete variable domain is GAGVSQTPSNKVTEKGKYVELRCDPISGHTALYWYRQSLGQGPEFLIYFQGTGAADDSGLPNDRFFAVRPEGSVSTLKIQRTERGDSAVYLCASSYQGRDTGELFFGEGSRLTVL.

The J gene is TRBJ2-7, the V gene TRBV19; D is unresolved. V dropped 5 bases and J dropped 2 bases, with 16 bases sitting between them. The CDR3 spans 15 residues. Germline CDR1 is LNHDA and CDR2 is SQIVND (reference sequence). The CDR3, as DNA: TGTGCCAGTAGTCCCAGCCGGCAGGTAACCTACGAGCAGTACTTC. Its protein is CASSPSRQVTYEQYF. The variable domain in full, with the rest retrieved from reference TRBV19 and TRBJ2-7, is DGGITQSPKYLFRKEGQNVTLSCEQNLNHDAMYWYRQDPGQGLRLIYYSQIVNDFQKGDIAEGYSVSREKKESFPLTVTSAQKNPTAFYLCASSPSRQVTYEQYFGPGTRLTVT.

J is TRBJ1-2 and V is TRBV28, with 7 bases identical to TRBD1. V shed 5 bases and J 4 bases; nucleotides not matched to a gene: 16. The CDR3 sequence is 17 residues long. Germline V gene sequence: CDR1 MDHEN, CDR2 SYDVKM. The CDR3: CASSLNRRGRLSYGYTF. The CDR3, as DNA: TGTGCCAGCAGTCTAAATAGGAGGGGGCGGTTAAGCTATGGCTACACCTTC.

The chain combines TRBV27 with TRBJ2-2; 10 bases are shared with TRBD2. The CDR3 is 15 amino acids. Germline-derived CDR1 and CDR2 are MNHEY and SMNVEV (reference sequence). Trimming at V came to 2 bases and at J to 8 bases, leaving 5 bases not matched to a gene. CDR3 sequence (DNA): TGTGCCAGCAGTTTAAGGACTAGCGGTATAGGGGAGCTGTTTTTT. As protein: CASSLRTSGIGELFF.

This clone was observed a single time. The chain recombines TRBV7-2 with TRBJ1-3; tentatively, D is TRBD1 (5 bases). V was cut by 0 bases and J by 0 bases, with 9 bases left in between. Per germline, CDR1 SGHTA and CDR2 FQGNSA. CDR3 size: 16 residues. The CDR3 bases are TGTGCCAGCAGCTTAGCAGGGGCGAACTCTGGAAACACCATATATTTT. It translates to CASSLAGANSGNTIYF. The full variable domain, completed using reference TRBV7-2 and TRBJ1-3, is GAGVSQSPSNKVTEKGKDVELRCDPISGHTALYWYRQSLGQGLEFLIYFQGNSAPDKSGLPSDRFSAERTGGSVSTLTIQRTQQEDSAVYLCASSLAGANSGNTIYFGEGSWLTVV.

This clone was counted only a few times. CDR3 nucleotides: TGTGCCAGCAGCTTGACGGCGGGGTCCAATAATTCACCCCTCCACTTT. Amino acids: CASSLTAGSNNSPLHF. V is TRBV5-4 and J is TRBJ1-6; unclear D gene. From germline, CDR1 is SGHNT and CDR2 YYREEE (reference sequence). This CDR3 region has 16 residues. V lost 1 base to trimming and J lost 5 bases, with 13 bases between them.

The genes are TRBV6-5 and TRBJ1-5, with D possibly matching TRBD1 (6 bases). Trimming shortened V by 7 bases and J by 4 bases, and 14 bases separated the two germline ends. The CDR3 totals 14 residues. Germline V CDR1 and CDR2: MNHEY, SVGAGI. CDR3 nucleotides: TGTGCCAGCATTCCGGACAGTTTAAATCAGCCCCAGCATTTT. Its translation: CASIPDSLNQPQHF.

This clone was detected only once. Other DNA sequences of this sample code for an identical CDR3. The J gene is TRBJ2-2, the V gene TRBV19; D not certain. This CDR3 has 16 residues. Trimming took off 1 base at V and 0 bases at J, with 9 bases between the two ends. CDR1 and CDR2 from the germline V gene are LNHDA and SQIVND (reference sequence). The CDR3: CASSIVGAANTGELFF. For the CDR3, the DNA is TGTGCCAGTAGTATAGTTGGCGCGGCGAACACCGGGGAGCTGTTTTTT.

The V and J genes are TRBV10-3 and TRBJ2-3, with 7 bases matching TRBD1. The CDR3 covers 13 residues. Germline-derived CDR1 and CDR2 are ENHRY and SYGVKD. The trim removed 4 bases at V and 5 bases at J, leaving 3 bases unmatched. The CDR3 spells CAISGSGGDTQYF. Written as DNA, the CDR3 is TGTGCCATCAGTGGCTCAGGGGGAGATACGCAGTATTTT.

The chain employs TRBV5-1 and TRBJ1-2, with 7 nucleotides matching TRBD1. The V gene's germline CDR1 is SGHRS and CDR2 YFSETQ. The CDR3 spans 16 residues. V lost 4 bases to trimming and J lost 8 bases; unmatched junction nucleotides: 17. The DNA for the CDR3 is TGCGCCAGCAGCCCGACAGGGTCGGAGGTTCGAGGAGGCTACACCTTC. Its protein is CASSPTGSEVRGGYTF.

CDR3 nucleotides: TGTGCCACCAGTGATTTGGCGGGACAGGGGGACACCGGGGAGCTGTTTTTT. Protein product: CATSDLAGQGDTGELFF. The gene calls are TRBV24-1 and TRBJ2-2; 11 positions match TRBD1. V shed 0 bases, J shed 3 bases, and the junction held 2 bases outside the gene matches. From germline, CDR1 is KGHDR and CDR2 SFDVKD. This CDR3 spans 17 amino acids.

Concerning this clone: This sample includes further DNA sequences coding for the same CDR3. V gene TRBV5-1 combines with J gene TRBJ2-5; TRBD2 is a possible D gene (6 bases). The CDR3 consists of 13 residues. Trimming pared 0 bases from V and 5 bases from J, leaving 8 bases between. Germline CDR1 SGHRS, CDR2 YFSETQ. Here the CDR3 DNA reads TGCGCCAGCAGCTTGGGAGGAGGGGAGACCCAGTACTTC. Amino acid sequence: CASSLGGGETQYF.

The chain carries TRBV28 and TRBJ1-1; perhaps TRBD1 as D (5 bases). Trimming pared 7 bases from V and 1 base from J, leaving 13 bases between. CDR3 size: 14 residues. CDR1 is MDHEN, CDR2 SYDVKM, per germline. In DNA, the CDR3 is TGTGCCAGCATAACGGGGGGTCAGAACACTGAAGCTTTCTTT. Its protein is CASITGGQNTEAFF.